The entry below gives a single TCR beta chain sequence along with its context. The naive CD8 fraction comprised CD45RO-negative cells positively selected for CCR7 and excluded terminally differentiated effector memory CD45RA+ cells. Adult Caucasians living in Nashville, Tennessee made up all of the donors. The CDR3 extends over 13 amino acids. Germline V gene lookup returns CDR1 SGHDT and CDR2 YYEEEE. V was clipped by 6 bases and J by 5 bases, with 15 bases between them. The data derive from a study of shared clonotypes between healthy human individuals. Profiling relied on immunoSEQ multiplex PCR, and the TCRdb table lists in-frame clones only, not all of them. The sample has 1.5 million to 2.5 million clones, approximately 94% seen once; the top ten hold around 1.2%.

The sequencing sample was made of naive CD8+ T cells sorted from blood. V is TRBV5-6 and J is TRBJ2-7; maybe TRBD1 (5 bases). This receptor was taken from a man aged 18 to 29 in good health. Here the CDR3 DNA reads TGTGCCAGCACCTCAGGGTCTCCCCACGAGCAGTACTTC. Its protein is CASTSGSPHEQYF. The variable domain in full, completed from reference TRBV5-6 and TRBJ2-7, reads DAGVTQSPTHLIKTRGQQVTLRCSPKSGHDTVSWYQQALGQGPQFIFQYYEEEERQRGNFPDRFSGHQFPNYSSELNVNALLLGDSALYLCASTSGSPHEQYFGPGTRLTVT.